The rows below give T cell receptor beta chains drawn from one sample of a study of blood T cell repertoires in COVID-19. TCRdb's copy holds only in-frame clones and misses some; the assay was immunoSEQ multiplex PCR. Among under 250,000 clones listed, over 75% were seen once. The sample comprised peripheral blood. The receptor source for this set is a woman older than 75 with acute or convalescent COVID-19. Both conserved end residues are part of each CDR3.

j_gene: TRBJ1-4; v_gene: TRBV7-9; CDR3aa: CASSSFGQSNEKLFF
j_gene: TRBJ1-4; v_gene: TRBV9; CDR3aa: CASSEGDNEKLFF
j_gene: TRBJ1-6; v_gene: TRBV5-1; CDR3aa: CASSVDSHNSPLHF
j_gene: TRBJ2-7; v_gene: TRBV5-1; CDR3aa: CASSLDNSYEQYF
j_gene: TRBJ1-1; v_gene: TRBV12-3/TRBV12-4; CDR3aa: CASSFQGSTEAFF
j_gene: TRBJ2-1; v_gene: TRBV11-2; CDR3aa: CASSLAWRTSGDNEQFF
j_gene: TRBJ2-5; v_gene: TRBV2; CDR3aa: CAPTGDKETQYF
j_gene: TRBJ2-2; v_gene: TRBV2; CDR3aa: CATRMQGNTGELFF
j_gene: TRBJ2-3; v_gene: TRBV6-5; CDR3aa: CASSSSGTTPTDTQYF
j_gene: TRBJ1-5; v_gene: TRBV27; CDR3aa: CASSSYPPGIQPQHF
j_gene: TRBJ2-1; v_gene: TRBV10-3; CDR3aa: CAIEGSYNEQFF
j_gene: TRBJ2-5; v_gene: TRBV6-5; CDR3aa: CASRGDRGFQETQYF
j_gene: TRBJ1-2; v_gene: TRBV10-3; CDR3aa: CAIGGDRGLNYGYTF
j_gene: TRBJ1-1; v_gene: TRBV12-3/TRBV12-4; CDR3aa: CASSLPGGSAFF
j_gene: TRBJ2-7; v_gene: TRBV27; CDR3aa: CASSFSMGQVYEQYF
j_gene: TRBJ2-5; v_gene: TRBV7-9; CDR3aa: CASSIMTGGNSETQYF
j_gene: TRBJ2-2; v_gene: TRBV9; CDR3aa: CASSTAGYQGGTGELFF
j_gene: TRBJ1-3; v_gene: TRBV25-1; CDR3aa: CASSEGDPHSGNTIYF
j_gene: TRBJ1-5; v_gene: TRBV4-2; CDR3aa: CASSQDPQGGNQPQHF
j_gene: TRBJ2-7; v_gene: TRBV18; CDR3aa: CASSPAQGSDWHF
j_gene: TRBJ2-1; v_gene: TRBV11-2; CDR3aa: CASSSTQGYNEQFF
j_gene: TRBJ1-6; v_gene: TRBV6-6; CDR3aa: CASTLGDRSNSPLHF
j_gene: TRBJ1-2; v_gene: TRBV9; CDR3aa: CASSVEAPGQGVYGYTF
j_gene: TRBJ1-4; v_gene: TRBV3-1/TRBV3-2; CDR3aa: CASSQESTGGRATNEKLFF
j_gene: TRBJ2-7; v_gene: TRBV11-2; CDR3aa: CASSSRDLAGYYEQYF
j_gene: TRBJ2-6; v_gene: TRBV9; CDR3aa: CASSVVSSGANVLTF
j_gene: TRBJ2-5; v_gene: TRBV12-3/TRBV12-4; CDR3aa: CASKLRGGQYF
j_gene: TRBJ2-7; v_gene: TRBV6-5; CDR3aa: CASRERAKSDEQYF
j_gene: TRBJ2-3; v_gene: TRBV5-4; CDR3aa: CASSSYSYTDTQYF
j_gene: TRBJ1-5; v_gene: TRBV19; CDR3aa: CASSIGGRPQHF
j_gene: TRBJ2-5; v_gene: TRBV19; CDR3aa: CASSMDSLKETQYF
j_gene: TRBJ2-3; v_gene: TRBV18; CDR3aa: CASSPGQGAIDTQYF
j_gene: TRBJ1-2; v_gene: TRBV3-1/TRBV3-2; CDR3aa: CASSQPPGDGYTF
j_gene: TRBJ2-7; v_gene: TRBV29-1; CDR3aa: CSVVAWTGSDEQYF
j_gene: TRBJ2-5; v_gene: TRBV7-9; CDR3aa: CASSLGSAGRETQYF
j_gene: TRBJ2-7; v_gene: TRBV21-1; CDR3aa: CASSKGGQGYEQYF
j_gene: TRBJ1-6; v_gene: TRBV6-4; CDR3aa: CASRLGLYQRVENSPLHF
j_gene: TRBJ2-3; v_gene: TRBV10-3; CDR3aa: CASGRTGTVPDTQYF
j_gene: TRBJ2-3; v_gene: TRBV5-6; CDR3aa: CASSHRGTSTDTQYF
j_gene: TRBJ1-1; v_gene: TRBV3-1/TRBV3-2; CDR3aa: CASSQLGGNEAFF
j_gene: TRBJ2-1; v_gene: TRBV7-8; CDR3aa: CASRTSGGAANEQFF
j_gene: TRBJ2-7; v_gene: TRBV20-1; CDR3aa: CSASRGFQGEYF
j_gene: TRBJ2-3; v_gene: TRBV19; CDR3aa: CASSIQGGTDTQYF
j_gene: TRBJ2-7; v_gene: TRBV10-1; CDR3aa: CASSESAGTRYEQYF
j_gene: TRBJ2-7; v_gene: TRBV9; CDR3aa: CASSPHLRQLGTSGSYEQYF
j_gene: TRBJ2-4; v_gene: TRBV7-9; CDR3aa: CASSLTLGGAGNIQYF